The clone carrying this T cell receptor (beta chain) was seen ten or more times. Its cognate antigen is unknown. The germline V gene encodes CDR1 SGHRS and CDR2 YFSETQ. V dropped 4 bases and J dropped 6; count of bases not matched to a gene: 2. There are 13 residues in the CDR3. Points from the study as a whole: Tumor Tregs overlapped most with tumor, then blood, naive CD4+ cells. The TCR gene usage of tumor memory CD4+ T cells clustered together with blood and lymph node memory CD4+ cells and with lymph node naive CD4+ cells.

Treg sorting used a CD4+CD25+CD127-/low gate. Full-length variable regions came from constant-region reverse primers plus semi-nested Nested Universal Primer A PCR. TCRdb recomputed calls from the 5' RACE reads with MiXCR, one row per CDR3 protein. Of over 45,000 distinct CDR3 sequences in the sample, less than 30% were seen once. The receptor was derived from a female donor with breast cancer. Input material: tumor-infiltrating Tregs sorted from the breast tumor. The chain joins TRBV5-1 to TRBJ1-5; 9 positions agree with TRBD1. The CDR3 region is CASSPDRGQPQHF. CDR3 sequence (DNA): TGCGCCAGCAGCCCGGACAGGGGTCAGCCCCAGCATTTT. Looking up the rest from reference TRBV5-1 and TRBJ1-5 gives the full variable domain: KAGVTQTPRYLIKTRGQQVTLSCSPISGHRSVSWYQQTPGQGLQFLFEYFSETQRNKGNFPGRFSGRQFSNSRSEMNVSTLELGDSALYLCASSPDRGQPQHFGDGTRLSIL.